A single TCR beta chain is shown here with its context. This sample stems from a study of blood T cells in healthy people across ages. This CDR3 is 16 amino acids long. V was cut by 1 base and J by 6 bases, with 15 bases left in between. Germline V gives CDR1 SGHVS, CDR2 FQNEAQ. Primers used in a second PCR of about 7 to 12 cycles were a sample-barcoded 5' primer and a J-beta primer mix. With 12 random nucleotides, a template-switch adaptor tagged each individual cDNA molecule. One entry per CDR3 protein, called by TCRdb with MiXCR from the 5' RACE reads. The table shows approximately 1.5 million distinct CDR3 sequences, with 34% occurring only once.

The sequenced material came from blood. The chain couples TRBV7-8 to TRBJ2-2; tentatively, D is TRBD1 (6 bases). The sequence came from a woman between 25 and 40 years old in good health. CDR3 in DNA: TGTGCCAGCAGCTTAGAGGTGACAGGACACGCCGGGGAGCTGTTTTTT. This codes for CASSLEVTGHAGELFF.